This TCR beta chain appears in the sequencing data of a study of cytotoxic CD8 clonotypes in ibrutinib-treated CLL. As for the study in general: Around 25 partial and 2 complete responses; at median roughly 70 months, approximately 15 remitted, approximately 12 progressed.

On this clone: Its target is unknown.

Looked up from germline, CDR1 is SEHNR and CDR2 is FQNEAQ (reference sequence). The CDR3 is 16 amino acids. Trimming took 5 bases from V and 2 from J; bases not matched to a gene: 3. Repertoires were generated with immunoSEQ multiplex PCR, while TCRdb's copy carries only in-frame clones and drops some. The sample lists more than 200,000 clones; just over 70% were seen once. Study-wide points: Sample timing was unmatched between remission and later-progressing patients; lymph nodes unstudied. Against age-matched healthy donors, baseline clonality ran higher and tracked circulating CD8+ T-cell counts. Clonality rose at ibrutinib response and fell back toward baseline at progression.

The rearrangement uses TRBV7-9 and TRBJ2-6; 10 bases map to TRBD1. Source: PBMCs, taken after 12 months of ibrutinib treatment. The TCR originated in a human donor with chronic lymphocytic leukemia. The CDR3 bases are TGTGCCAGCAGCGTAGGGACAGGGGCTGGGGCCAACGTCCTGACTTTC. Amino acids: CASSVGTGAGANVLTF. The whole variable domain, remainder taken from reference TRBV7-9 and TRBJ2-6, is DTGVSQNPRHKITKRGQNVTFRCDPISEHNRLYWYRQTLGQGPEFLTYFQNEAQLEKSRLLSDRFSAERPKGSFSTLEIQRTEQGDSAMYLCASSVGTGAGANVLTFGAGSRLTVL.